These T cell receptor beta chains were read from a single sample in a study of T-cell memory formation after mild COVID-19. From the 5' RACE reads, TCRdb called clonotypes with MiXCR, one entry per CDR3 protein. This sample has 210,000 or so distinct CDR3 sequences; roughly 30% occur once, and the top ten carry about an eighth. The sample comprised PBMCs or a T cell subset sorted from them (not recorded which). These receptors were obtained from an adult woman who had mild COVID-19 (a few samples of this study predate the infection). Cell type and time point are not known. CDR3s include the opening cysteine and the closing phenylalanine or tryptophan. The order of the fields is CDR3 protein, V gene.

CDR3 protein: CASSQEGYYQPQHF; V gene: TRBV3-1
CDR3 protein: CAISVREGNNEQFF; V gene: TRBV10-3
CDR3 protein: CASSVTGIRGYTF; V gene: TRBV7-2
CDR3 protein: CASSSAGRGGTDTQYF; V gene: TRBV6-2/TRBV6-3
CDR3 protein: CASSARQMHSTDTQYF; V gene: TRBV4-3
CDR3 protein: CASSLRTGRAQETQYF; V gene: TRBV7-2
CDR3 protein: CASSISGGPSYEQYF; V gene: TRBV19
CDR3 protein: CASSQEADSYEQYF; V gene: TRBV4-2
CDR3 protein: CSARLTSNQPQHF; V gene: TRBV20-1
CDR3 protein: CASSYGGDTDTQYF; V gene: TRBV6-5
CDR3 protein: CASSPGRTGAYHEQYF; V gene: TRBV18
CDR3 protein: CAIYSPRGGSMYEQYF; V gene: TRBV6-1